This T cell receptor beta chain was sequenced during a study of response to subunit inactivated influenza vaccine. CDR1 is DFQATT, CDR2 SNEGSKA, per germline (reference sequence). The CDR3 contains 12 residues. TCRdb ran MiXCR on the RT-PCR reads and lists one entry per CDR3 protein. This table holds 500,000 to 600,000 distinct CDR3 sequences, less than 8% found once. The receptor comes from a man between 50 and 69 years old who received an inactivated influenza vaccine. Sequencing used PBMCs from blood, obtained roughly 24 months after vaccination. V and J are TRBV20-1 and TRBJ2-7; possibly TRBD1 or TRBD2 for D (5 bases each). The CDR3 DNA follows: TGCCAGGTAAAGGGACCGTCCTACGAGCAGTACTTC. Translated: CQVKGPSYEQYF.